The 30 T cell receptor beta chains below come from one sample, sequenced in a study of blood T cell repertoires in COVID-19. Produced via immunoSEQ multiplex PCR; TCRdb's table is partial and in-frame only. The table includes 200,000 to 250,000 clones, 88% detected once. The material sequenced was PBMCs or T cells enriched from blood (not recorded which). Every receptor here comes from a woman in her forties or fifties with acute COVID-19.

The chain recombines TRBV4-1 with TRBJ1-4; no clear D. V was cut by 7 bases and J by 3 bases, with 18 bases left in between. Germline V gene sequence: CDR1 MGHRA, CDR2 YSYEKL. The CDR3 sequence is 16 residues long. CDR3 sequence: CASTHGGAAANEKLFF. The CDR3 nucleotides read TGCGCCAGCACCCACGGTGGAGCAGCAGCTAATGAAAAACTGTTTTTT.

The V call is TRBV7-3, the J call TRBJ2-3; 7 bases align to TRBD2. The germline CDR1 and CDR2 sequences are SGHTA and FQGTGA. The CDR3 loop spans 16 amino acids. Germline trimming cut 5 bases from V and 4 bases from J; bases unmatched to any gene: 12. The CDR3, as DNA: TGTGCCAGCAGCCAAGAGACGGGGGGAGCCGCAGATACGCAGTATTTT. Residues: CASSQETGGAADTQYF. The complete variable domain, with remaining parts taken from reference TRBV7-3 and TRBJ2-3, reads GAGVSQTPSNKVTEKGKYVELRCDPISGHTALYWYRQSLGQGPEFLIYFQGTGAADDSGLPNDRFFAVRPEGSVSTLKIQRTERGDSAVYLCASSQETGGAADTQYFGPGTRLTVL.

V and J are TRBV9 and TRBJ2-3, with 10 positions matching TRBD1. Germline lookup yields CDR1 SGDLS and CDR2 YYNGEE. The CDR3 loop spans 18 amino acids. Unmatched junction bases numbered 9, after V lost 0 bases and J lost 2 bases. The CDR3 DNA reads as TGTGCCAGCAGCGTAGGGACAGGGGGTCTCAGATTCACAGATACGCAGTATTTT. It translates to CASSVGTGGLRFTDTQYF.

The chain recombines TRBV2 with TRBJ1-5; D call uncertain. Germline V lookup: CDR1 SNHLY, CDR2 FYNNEI. Between the trimmed V and J ends, which lost 2 bases and 4 bases, there was a span of 9 bases. The CDR3 loop spans 14 amino acids. The CDR3 DNA follows: TGTGCCAGCAGTGAATTAATGTCTAATCAGCCCCAGCATTTT. It specifies CASSELMSNQPQHF.

This CDR3 is CASSRGREVWNEQYF. CDR3 DNA sequence: TGCGCCAGCAGCCGCGGGAGGGAGGTTTGGAACGAGCAGTACTTC. The chain recombines TRBV4-1 with TRBJ2-7; TRBD2 matches at 9 bases. The CDR3 has 15 amino acids. In germline, CDR1 is MGHRA, CDR2 YSYEKL. The trim removed 4 bases at V and 5 bases at J, leaving 9 bases unmatched.

J is TRBJ2-3 and V is TRBV29-1, with 8 positions matching TRBD2. This CDR3 spans 16 amino acids. Losses at the gene ends were 3 bases for V and 6 bases for J; bases not matched to a gene: 14. Germline V CDR1 and CDR2: SQVTM, ANQGSEA. CDR3 DNA sequence: TGCAGCGTTGAGAAGGAGGAGCGGGAGTTCGGGGATACGCAGTATTTT. Translated: CSVEKEEREFGDTQYF.

The chain is built from TRBV11-3 and TRBJ2-7; tentative D call: TRBD2 (7 bases). CDR1 is SGHNT and CDR2 is YENEEA in the germline V gene. CDR3 size: 13 residues. The V end was cut by 5 bases, the J end by 5 bases, with 13 bases between. The CDR3 DNA reads TGTGCCAGCAGCCGGGGGGCCTGGGACGAGCAGTACTTC. Amino acid sequence: CASSRGAWDEQYF.

The chain has TRBV7-2 and TRBJ2-5, with 8 positions matching TRBD2. The CDR3 is 15 amino acids. V dropped 6 bases and J dropped 4; count of bases not matched to a gene: 10. Germline assignment: CDR1 SGHTA and CDR2 FQGNSA. CDR3 DNA: TGTGCCAGCAGGATTGCCAGCGGGGGTGGAGAGACCCAGTACTTC. It specifies CASRIASGGGETQYF.

This clone occurred once. The rearrangement joins TRBV4-2 to TRBJ2-7; weak D call: TRBD1 (5 bases). The germline V gene encodes CDR1 LGHNA and CDR2 YNFKEQ. The CDR3 runs 14 residues. V dropped 1 base and J dropped 9 bases, with 16 bases sitting between them. In nucleotides, the CDR3 is TGTGCCAGCAGCCAAGTTGACAGCAACCTCGGGCAGTACTTC. Translated, it gives CASSQVDSNLGQYF.

V gene TRBV4-1 combines with J gene TRBJ2-5; D call uncertain. V was trimmed by 3 bases and J by 4 bases, leaving 12 bases between them. The CDR3 has 14 residues. CDR1 is MGHRA, CDR2 YSYEKL, per germline. The CDR3 coding sequence is TGCGCCAGCAGCCACCATAGGAGTCTAGAGACCCAGTACTTC. Translated, it gives CASSHHRSLETQYF.

The V and J genes are TRBV13 and TRBJ2-2, with 10 nucleotides matching TRBD1. This CDR3 has 16 amino acids. Germline V gene lookup returns CDR1 PRHDT and CDR2 FYEKMQ (reference sequence). Unmatched junction bases numbered 7, after V lost 5 bases and J lost 4 bases. The DNA of the CDR3 is TGTGCCAGCAGCAACCGGGACAGGGGAATCACCGGGGAGCTGTTTTTT. It yields the protein CASSNRDRGITGELFF.

V and J are TRBV4-2 and TRBJ2-1; D might be TRBD2 (6 bases). CDR1 and CDR2 (germline): LGHNA, YNFKEQ. V was cut by 3 bases and J by 7 bases, with 13 bases left in between. This CDR3 is 14 amino acids long. This CDR3 is CASSHGPGANEQFF. The CDR3 DNA is TGTGCCAGCAGCCACGGGCCGGGAGCTAATGAGCAGTTCTTC.

The chain is built from TRBV7-2 and TRBJ2-3; 12 positions agree with TRBD2. Germline CDR1 SGHTA, CDR2 FQGNSA. V lost 7 bases and J lost 10; bases outside the gene matches: 6. The CDR3 is made up of 13 amino acids. The CDR3 spells CASNLAGGGAQYF. CDR3 DNA: TGTGCCAGCAACCTAGCGGGAGGGGGAGCGCAGTATTTT.

The chain links TRBV10-3 to TRBJ1-6; TRBD1 aligns across 9 bases. Trimming at V came to 4 bases and at J to 9 bases, leaving 4 bases not matched to a gene. CDR3 length: 14 residues. The germline gives CDR1 ENHRY, CDR2 SYGVKD. For the CDR3, the DNA is TGTGCCATCAGTGGACAGGGGGTACTTTCACCCCTCCACTTT. Protein sequence: CAISGQGVLSPLHF.

This clone appeared a few times. This specimen includes other DNA sequences encoding the same CDR3. The chain recombines TRBV27 with TRBJ2-1; 7 bases align to TRBD1. The V gene's germline CDR1 is MNHEY and CDR2 SMNVEV (reference sequence). This CDR3 spans 15 amino acids. J gave up 0 bases and V 5 bases, and 4 bases lay outside the gene matches. The CDR3 DNA sequence: TGTGCCAGCAGTCTGGACAGGAGCTCCTACAATGAGCAGTTCTTC. It yields the protein CASSLDRSSYNEQFF.

The V and J genes are TRBV7-3 and TRBJ2-2; 7 nucleotides line up with TRBD1. CDR1 and CDR2 from the germline V gene are SGHTA and FQGTGA. V lost 4 bases and J lost 1; bases outside the gene matches: 6. The CDR3 contains 16 residues. The CDR3 DNA reads TGTGCCAGCAGCTCAGGACAGGTAGGGAACACCGGGGAGCTGTTTTTT. Protein product: CASSSGQVGNTGELFF.

This clone has just one count. J is TRBJ2-2 and V is TRBV5-1; 7 nucleotides match TRBD2. The J segment lost 7 bases and the V segment lost 4 bases, leaving 16 bases of the junction unmatched. The CDR3 loop spans 17 amino acids. Per the germline V gene, CDR1 is SGHRS and CDR2 is YFSETQ. This chain's CDR3 is CASSNSGTTLIFGELFF. Here the CDR3 DNA reads TGCGCCAGCAGCAACTCCGGGACTACCTTAATTTTCGGGGAGCTGTTTTTT.

V gene TRBV4-2 combines with J gene TRBJ1-2; D perhaps matches TRBD1 (5 bases). V was cut by 1 base and J by 5 bases, with 11 bases left in between. Germline values: CDR1 LGHNA, CDR2 YNFKEQ. The CDR3 runs 14 residues. The CDR3 reads CASSQGDRLYGYTF. In DNA form, the CDR3 reads TGTGCCAGCAGCCAAGGAGACAGACTTTATGGCTACACCTTC.

The V and J genes are TRBV27 and TRBJ1-5; the D gene is possibly TRBD1 (6 bases). The V and J ends lost 4 bases and 5 bases respectively, with 9 bases between them. Germline values: CDR1 MNHEY, CDR2 SMNVEV (reference sequence). The CDR3 is 13 residues long. CDR3 nucleotides: TGTGCCAGCAGTTGGGCAGGGGATCAGCCCCAGCATTTT. It encodes CASSWAGDQPQHF.

In its sample, this clone was seen a few times. This sequence joins TRBV6-5 and TRBJ1-6; D might be TRBD1 (6 bases). The ends were cut back, 5 bases at V and 5 bases at J, with 13 bases in the middle. The CDR3 has 15 amino acids. Germline V CDR1 and CDR2: MNHEY, SVGAGI. The CDR3 is CASSPIRGHNSPLHF. The CDR3 nucleotides read TGTGCCAGCAGTCCGATCAGGGGCCATAATTCACCCCTCCACTTT.

This chain links TRBV29-1 with TRBJ1-1, with TRBD1 as a possible D gene (6 bases). The CDR3 runs 14 residues. V was pared by 6 bases and J by 1 base, with 15 bases between. CDR1 SQVTM and CDR2 ANQGSEA come from the germline V gene. The CDR3 loop is CSVAKTGSNTEAFF. In nucleotides, the CDR3 is TGCAGCGTAGCTAAAACAGGGTCGAACACTGAAGCTTTCTTT.

The chain uses TRBV5-4 and TRBJ2-2; no clear D. This CDR3 has 13 residues. V was pared by 1 base and J by 6 bases, with 7 bases between. Looked up from germline, CDR1 is SGHNT and CDR2 is YYREEE (reference sequence). CDR3 DNA sequence: TGTGCCAGCAGCTTGCGGTGGTCCGGGGAGCTGTTTTTT. This codes for CASSLRWSGELFF.

V is TRBV7-5 and J is TRBJ2-7; TRBD1 reflects the table's D call only, with no check against the DNA. TRBV7-5 is deemed a pseudogene. The CDR3 consists of 14 residues. The CDR3 DNA sequence: TGTGCCAGAAGGCCGGGACAGGGCAGGCAGGAGCAGTACTTC. Amino acids: CARRPGQGRQEQYF.

The chain is built from TRBV4-1 and TRBJ2-1, with D maybe TRBD2 (5 bases). Germline-derived CDR1 and CDR2 are MGHRA and YSYEKL. Trimming removed 7 bases at V and 0 bases at J, with 22 bases between. The CDR3 extends over 18 amino acids. CDR3 residues: CASNQFVKGAASYNEQFF. Here the CDR3 DNA reads TGCGCCAGCAACCAGTTCGTGAAAGGAGCGGCCTCCTACAATGAGCAGTTCTTC.

The V gene is TRBV2, the J gene TRBJ1-2; no clear D gene. This CDR3 is built from 13 residues. From germline, CDR1 is SNHLY and CDR2 FYNNEI. V lost 6 bases and J lost 7, with 15 bases in between. The CDR3 DNA is TGTGCCAGCAGAGAGGGCGGGTCGCTTGGCTACACCTTC. Protein product: CASREGGSLGYTF.

The V and J genes are TRBV28 and TRBJ2-6, with 8 bases lining up with TRBD1. The CDR3 has 19 residues. Germline CDR1 and CDR2: MDHEN and SYDVKM. J gave up 0 bases and V 6 bases, and 13 bases lay outside the gene matches. For the CDR3, the DNA is TGTGCCAGCAGCCTAAGGACAGGGAAACTCCGCTCTGGGGCCAACGTCCTGACTTTC. Translated, it gives CASSLRTGKLRSGANVLTF.

Only a few counts were recorded for this clone. The V and J genes are TRBV2 and TRBJ1-1; possible D gene TRBD1, 5 bases. Trimming left V 8 bases short and J 2 bases short, with 9 bases between. The germline gives CDR1 SNHLY, CDR2 FYNNEI. CDR3 length equals 12 residues. CDR3: CASADSNTEAFF. The CDR3 DNA is TGTGCCAGCGCAGACAGTAACACTGAAGCTTTCTTT.

In its sample, this clone was seen a few times. The chain links TRBV7-3 to TRBJ2-7; 7 bases fit TRBD1. V shed 5 bases, J shed 7 bases, and the junction held 8 bases outside the gene matches. Germline CDR1 SGHTA, CDR2 FQGTGA. This CDR3 is 13 amino acids long. This CDR3 reads CASSRQGMSEQYF. CDR3 in DNA: TGTGCCAGCAGCCGACAGGGAATGAGTGAGCAGTACTTC.

V gene TRBV7-8 combines with J gene TRBJ1-2; D unclear. The CDR3 spans 11 residues. The germline V gene has CDR1 SGHVS and CDR2 FQNEAQ. The V end lost 5 bases, the J end lost 7 bases, and 8 bases lay between the germline ends. Here the CDR3 reads CASSLAGGYTF. The CDR3, as DNA: TGTGCCAGCAGCCTCGCGGGTGGCTACACCTTC. The full variable domain, its missing parts supplied by reference TRBV7-8 and TRBJ1-2, is GAGVSQSPRYKVAKRGQDVALRCDPISGHVSLFWYQQALGQGPEFLTYFQNEAQLDKSGLPSDRFFAERPEGSVSTLKIQRTQQEDSAVYLCASSLAGGYTFGSGTRLTVV.

CDR3: CATRPGSGDQPQHF. In nucleotides, the CDR3 is TGTGCCACCCGGCCAGGGAGCGGGGATCAGCCCCAGCATTTT. The J gene is TRBJ1-5, the V gene TRBV24-1; TRBD1 is a possible D gene (5 bases). Deletions cut 9 bases from V and 5 bases from J, with 16 bases between. Germline CDR1 KGHDR, CDR2 SFDVKD. There are 14 residues in the CDR3.